This entry lists 16 T cell receptor beta chains sequenced from one sample in a study of blood T cell repertoires in COVID-19. Here immunoSEQ multiplex PCR was the method, and the copy in TCRdb shows in-frame clones only, minus some. Here the sample spans around 250,000 clones, about 80% being singletons. Sample: peripheral blood. All receptors come from a man aged 25-45 years who had recovered from COVID-19.

This clone was recorded many times. Its ends do not fully match the called genes, so a read error is possible. This chain connects TRBV4-2 to TRBJ2-1; 13 bases fit TRBD2. The CDR3 spans 15 residues. Germline CDR1 LGHNA, CDR2 YNFKEQ. In DNA, the CDR3 is TGTGCCAGCAGCCAAGGACTAGCGGGGGGTATTGAGCCTGTCTTC. It specifies CASSQGLAGGIEPVF.

The V call is TRBV10-1, the J call TRBJ1-2; 8 nucleotides agree with TRBD1. V dropped 6 bases and J dropped 14; count of bases not matched to a gene: 11. The length of the CDR3 is 12 residues. Looked up from germline, CDR1 is WNHNN and CDR2 is SYGVQD (reference sequence). As DNA, the CDR3 is TGCGCCAGCAGACTCACTACAGGGGGTAGGACCTTC. It yields the protein CASRLTTGGRTF.

The chain recombines TRBV10-2 with TRBJ1-4; the match to TRBD1 covers 9 bases. The trim removed 10 bases at V and 8 bases at J, leaving 11 bases unmatched. Germline V gene lookup returns CDR1 WSHSY and CDR2 SAAADI. The CDR3 is 14 residues long. The CDR3 DNA is TGCGCCACCTCGTCGGGACAGGGCCCCGAAAAACTGTTTTTT. This codes for CATSSGQGPEKLFF.

This sequence joins TRBV6-4 and TRBJ2-1; 8 bases fit TRBD2. This CDR3 has 15 residues. Germline CDR1 is MRHNA and CDR2 is SNTAGT. Trimming removed 2 bases from V and 0 bases from J; junction bases left unmatched: 0. The CDR3 DNA is TGTGCCAGCAGTGACGCGGGGGGCTCCTACAATGAGCAGTTCTTC. Its translation is CASSDAGGSYNEQFF.

The chain uses TRBV11-2 and TRBJ2-7; unclear D gene. The CDR3 has 12 amino acids. The V end was cut by 4 bases, the J end by 1 base, with 5 bases between. Germline V gene lookup returns CDR1 SGHAT and CDR2 FQNNGV. This CDR3 reads CASSSGSYEQYF. As DNA, the CDR3 is TGTGCCAGCAGCTCCGGGTCCTACGAGCAGTACTTC.

This clone was picked up one time. The rearrangement uses TRBV5-5 and TRBJ1-4; D perhaps matches TRBD1 (6 bases). Germline V gives CDR1 SGHKS, CDR2 YYEKEE (reference sequence). V was shortened by 2 bases and J by 4 bases, with 12 bases between the two germline ends. This CDR3 has 15 amino acids. The CDR3 region is CASSFFRGNNEKLFF. CDR3 coding DNA: TGTGCCAGCAGCTTTTTTAGGGGGAATAATGAAAAACTGTTTTTT.

The rearrangement uses TRBV9 and TRBJ1-3, with a possible D match to TRBD1 (6 bases). Trimming pared 1 base from V and 4 bases from J, leaving 18 bases between. Per the germline V gene, CDR1 is SGDLS and CDR2 is YYNGEE. The CDR3 is 17 residues long. DNA of the CDR3: TGTGCCAGCAGCGTAATGAACAGGGCCATGCGGGGAAACACCATATATTTT. Residues: CASSVMNRAMRGNTIYF.

The CDR3 DNA is TGCGCCAGCAGCCTCGGACTAGCGGGGAGGTTGGAATACAATGAGCAGTTCTTC. Its translation: CASSLGLAGRLEYNEQFF. This rearrangement joins TRBV5-1 to TRBJ2-1; 12 bases are a match to TRBD2. The CDR3 has 18 amino acids. Trimming at V came to 4 bases and at J to 4 bases, leaving 12 bases not matched to a gene. CDR1 is SGHRS, CDR2 YFSETQ, per germline.

The count of this clone is one. Distinct nucleotide sequences in the sample also encode this CDR3. The chain is built from TRBV19 and TRBJ1-1; D might be TRBD1 (6 bases). Trimming took 3 bases from V and 5 from J, leaving 13 bases between them. Looked up from germline, CDR1 is LNHDA and CDR2 is SQIVND (reference sequence). CDR3 size: 14 residues. The CDR3 region is CASSMREGVTEAFF. CDR3 DNA: TGTGCCAGTAGTATGAGGGAGGGGGTTACTGAAGCTTTCTTT.

DNA of the CDR3: TGTGCCACCAGCCGTCGGGAGGGCAAAAACATTCAGTACTTC. Its protein is CATSRREGKNIQYF. This chain joins TRBV15 and TRBJ2-4, with 8 bases identical to TRBD2. Losses at the gene ends were 5 bases for V and 3 bases for J; bases not matched to a gene: 3. Germline V gives CDR1 LNHNV, CDR2 YYDKDF (reference sequence). This CDR3 is 14 amino acids long.

The CDR3 region has the DNA TGTGCCAGTAGTTCACGACAGTACCAAGAGACCCAGTACTTC. It yields the protein CASSSRQYQETQYF. This chain uses TRBV19 with TRBJ2-5; D might be TRBD1 (5 bases). CDR3 length: 14 amino acids. The V gene lost 5 bases and the J gene lost 0 bases, with 10 bases spanning the gap. The germline gives CDR1 LNHDA, CDR2 SQIVND (reference sequence).

This clone was counted once. The chain couples TRBV27 to TRBJ1-1; no reliable D call. V gave up 2 bases and J gave up 5 bases, with 18 bases separating them. The CDR3 sequence is 16 residues long. Looked up from germline, CDR1 is MNHEY and CDR2 is SMNVEV (reference sequence). This CDR3 reads CASSLVPGRRKTEAFF. The CDR3 DNA follows: TGTGCCAGCAGTTTAGTCCCCGGGAGGAGGAAAACTGAAGCTTTCTTT.

This clone is a singleton in its sample. Here the CDR3 reads CASSDRDYLSTDTQYF. As DNA, the CDR3 is TGCGCCAGCAGCGATAGGGACTACCTAAGCACAGATACGCAGTATTTT. The J gene is TRBJ2-3, the V gene TRBV5-1; 7 bases map to TRBD2. Germline assignment: CDR1 SGHRS and CDR2 YFSETQ. This CDR3 has 16 residues. V lost 4 bases and J lost 0; bases outside the gene matches: 8. Based on the CDR3 plus reference TRBV5-1 and TRBJ2-3, the full variable domain is KAGVTQTPRYLIKTRGQQVTLSCSPISGHRSVSWYQQTPGQGLQFLFEYFSETQRNKGNFPGRFSGRQFSNSRSEMNVSTLELGDSALYLCASSDRDYLSTDTQYFGPGTRLTVL.

The V call is TRBV5-5, the J call TRBJ2-3; 11 bases fit TRBD2. The CDR3 totals 16 residues. Trimming cost V 2 bases and J 2 bases; bases outside gene matches: 4. The germline gives CDR1 SGHKS, CDR2 YYEKEE (reference sequence). The CDR3 reads CASSFGTSGFTDTQYF. The DNA for the CDR3 is TGTGCCAGCAGCTTCGGGACTAGCGGATTCACAGATACGCAGTATTTT.

Only one count was recorded for this clone. The gene calls are TRBV6-5 and TRBJ2-1; the match to TRBD1 covers 7 bases. Germline V gene data show CDR1 as MNHEY and CDR2 as SVGAGI. CDR3 size: 15 residues. Trimming took 7 bases from V and 0 from J; bases not matched to a gene: 6. The CDR3 coding sequence is TGTGCCAGCAAGACAGGGCCCGTCTCCTACAATGAGCAGTTCTTC. Its translation is CASKTGPVSYNEQFF.

The J gene is TRBJ1-5, the V gene TRBV2; 7 bases agree with TRBD1. Trimming cost V 5 bases and J 3 bases; bases outside gene matches: 7. This CDR3 is 15 amino acids long. Germline V gene data show CDR1 as SNHLY and CDR2 as FYNNEI. CDR3 nucleotides: TGTGCCAGCAGTCGACAGGGACAGATCAATCAGCCCCAGCATTTT. This translates into CASSRQGQINQPQHF.